The rows below give T cell receptor beta chains drawn from one sample of a study of beta chain features in type 1 diabetes. Clones were sequenced by immunoSEQ multiplex PCR, and TCRdb holds only the in-frame ones, with some missing. The profile covers more than 550,000 clones, with around 15% appearing a single time and 0.035% to 0.04% taken by the ten largest. Sequencing was done on a sample of naive CD4+ T cells from blood. The receptor set was obtained from a young man with type 1 diabetes. Each CDR3 is given with its conserved first and last residue. D genes are given only for firm matches. Rows may omit the clone size; those that give it use once, few, many or a size class.

d_call: NA; cdr3_length: 15; clone_size: few; v_call: TRBV7-3; j_call: TRBJ2-1; cdr3_nt: TGTGCCAGCGCCCAAGGGGGGACTACCTACAATGAGCAGTTCTTC; cdr3_aa: CASAQGGTTYNEQFF
d_call: NA; cdr3_length: 14; clone_size: few; v_call: TRBV5-6; j_call: TRBJ1-2; cdr3_nt: TGTGCCAGCAGCTTGGGACGGCCGTTCTATGGCTACACCTTC; cdr3_aa: CASSLGRPFYGYTF
d_call: NA; cdr3_length: 17; clone_size: NA; v_call: TRBV9; j_call: TRBJ1-1; cdr3_nt: TGTGCCAGCAGTCCCCCGGAGGGGGGCATGGCGGACACTGAAGCTTTCTTT; cdr3_aa: CASSPPEGGMADTEAFF
d_call: TRBD1; cdr3_length: 14; clone_size: few; v_call: TRBV28; j_call: TRBJ2-7; cdr3_nt: TGTGCCAGCAGTCGACCGGGACAGCTCTACGAGCAGTACTTC; cdr3_aa: CASSRPGQLYEQYF
d_call: TRBD1; cdr3_length: 12; clone_size: NA; v_call: TRBV10-3; j_call: TRBJ2-7; cdr3_nt: TGTGCCACGGGCCAACAGGGGGTCGAGCAGTACTTC; cdr3_aa: CATGQQGVEQYF
d_call: NA; cdr3_length: 14; clone_size: NA; v_call: TRBV6-6; j_call: TRBJ1-3; cdr3_nt: TGTGCCAGCAGCCGTTCAGGGACTGGAAACACCATATATTTT; cdr3_aa: CASSRSGTGNTIYF
d_call: NA; cdr3_length: 12; clone_size: NA; v_call: TRBV28; j_call: TRBJ2-2; cdr3_nt: TGTGCCAGCAGTTTATGGGGCGGGGAGCTGTTTTTT; cdr3_aa: CASSLWGGELFF
d_call: TRBD2; cdr3_length: 15; clone_size: few; v_call: TRBV7-2; j_call: TRBJ2-7; cdr3_nt: TGTGCCAGCAGATCCGGGACTAGCGTATCCTACGAGCAGTACTTC; cdr3_aa: CASRSGTSVSYEQYF
d_call: NA; cdr3_length: 16; clone_size: NA; v_call: TRBV5-1; j_call: TRBJ1-3; cdr3_nt: TGCGCCAGCAGCTTTGCAGGGGAGCTCTCTGGAAACACCATATATTTT; cdr3_aa: CASSFAGELSGNTIYF
d_call: TRBD1; cdr3_length: 13; clone_size: NA; v_call: TRBV30; j_call: TRBJ1-1; cdr3_nt: TGTGCCTGGAGTATGGGACAGGGGGCTGAAGCTTTCTTT; cdr3_aa: CAWSMGQGAEAFF
d_call: NA; cdr3_length: 13; clone_size: NA; v_call: TRBV2; j_call: TRBJ1-1; cdr3_nt: TGTGCCAGCAGGAACCAGGGCAGGGGTGAAGCTTTCTTT; cdr3_aa: CASRNQGRGEAFF
d_call: NA; cdr3_length: 12; clone_size: NA; v_call: TRBV5-1; j_call: TRBJ2-1; cdr3_nt: TGCGCCAGCACCCGAGACTACAATGAGCAGTTCTTC; cdr3_aa: CASTRDYNEQFF
d_call: NA; cdr3_length: 13; clone_size: NA; v_call: TRBV30; j_call: TRBJ2-5; cdr3_nt: TGTGCCTGGGTCCAGGGGAATGTGGAGACCCAGTACTTC; cdr3_aa: CAWVQGNVETQYF
d_call: NA; cdr3_length: 13; clone_size: NA; v_call: TRBV15; j_call: TRBJ1-2; cdr3_nt: TGTGCCACCAGCCGGGACAAAAACTATGGCTACACCTTC; cdr3_aa: CATSRDKNYGYTF
d_call: NA; cdr3_length: 15; clone_size: few; v_call: TRBV5-1; j_call: TRBJ2-5; cdr3_nt: TGCGCCAGCAGTCAATCCCCGGACAGCTGGGGGACCCAGTACTTC; cdr3_aa: CASSQSPDSWGTQYF
d_call: NA; cdr3_length: 13; clone_size: few; v_call: TRBV30; j_call: TRBJ1-2; cdr3_nt: TGTGCCTGGAGTGAAGGGATTCAGTATGGCTACACCTTC; cdr3_aa: CAWSEGIQYGYTF
d_call: NA; cdr3_length: 15; clone_size: few; v_call: TRBV7-9; j_call: TRBJ2-1; cdr3_nt: TGTGCCAGCAGCTTAAAAGGAGCAGGGGAGCCTGAGCAGTTCTTC; cdr3_aa: CASSLKGAGEPEQFF
d_call: TRBD1; cdr3_length: 16; clone_size: few; v_call: TRBV30; j_call: TRBJ1-5; cdr3_nt: TGTGCCTGGAGTTCCCCCGGGACAGGGGACCATCAGCCCCAGCATTTT; cdr3_aa: CAWSSPGTGDHQPQHF
d_call: TRBD1; cdr3_length: 13; clone_size: NA; v_call: TRBV28; j_call: TRBJ1-1; cdr3_nt: TGTGCCGGCAGACAGGGGTGGGTCACTGAAGCTTTCTTT; cdr3_aa: CAGRQGWVTEAFF
d_call: NA; cdr3_length: 14; clone_size: few; v_call: TRBV30; j_call: TRBJ2-3; cdr3_nt: TGTGCCTGGGCGGTCAGTGGGGGCACAGATACGCAGTATTTT; cdr3_aa: CAWAVSGGTDTQYF
d_call: TRBD2; cdr3_length: 16; clone_size: NA; v_call: TRBV7-2; j_call: TRBJ2-3; cdr3_nt: TGTGCCAGCAGCTTATTAGCGGGAGAAAGGACAGATACGCAGTATTTT; cdr3_aa: CASSLLAGERTDTQYF
d_call: TRBD2; cdr3_length: 16; clone_size: few; v_call: TRBV11-3; j_call: TRBJ2-3; cdr3_nt: TGTGCCAGCAGCTTAGGAGGTAGCGGGGTGTCAGATACGCAGTATTTT; cdr3_aa: CASSLGGSGVSDTQYF
d_call: TRBD1; cdr3_length: 14; clone_size: few; v_call: TRBV19; j_call: TRBJ1-6; cdr3_nt: TGTGCCAGTATCTTCACAGGGGCGCCATCACCCCTCCACTTT; cdr3_aa: CASIFTGAPSPLHF
d_call: NA; cdr3_length: 20; clone_size: NA; v_call: TRBV13; j_call: TRBJ2-7; cdr3_nt: TGTGCCAGCAGCTTTACCCTTCGGGGGCAGGAATTATCAAGCTTTCGGGAGCAGTACTTC; cdr3_aa: CASSFTLRGQELSSFREQYF
d_call: TRBD1; cdr3_length: 14; clone_size: NA; v_call: TRBV5-1; j_call: TRBJ2-3; cdr3_nt: TGCGCCAGCAGCCAGACAGGGAGCACAGATACGCAGTATTTT; cdr3_aa: CASSQTGSTDTQYF
d_call: TRBD1; cdr3_length: 13; clone_size: NA; v_call: TRBV29-1; j_call: TRBJ2-7; cdr3_nt: TGCAGCGGCTCACAGGGGGCGACCTACGAGCAGTACTTC; cdr3_aa: CSGSQGATYEQYF
d_call: NA; cdr3_length: 16; clone_size: few; v_call: TRBV25-1; j_call: TRBJ1-6; cdr3_nt: TGTGCCAGCAGTGTCGGGATTCGGGGAGGAAATTCACCCCTCCACTTT; cdr3_aa: CASSVGIRGGNSPLHF
d_call: TRBD1; cdr3_length: 14; clone_size: few; v_call: TRBV9; j_call: TRBJ1-4; cdr3_nt: TGTGCCAGCAGCACCCGGGACAGGGGGGAAAAACTGTTTTTT; cdr3_aa: CASSTRDRGEKLFF
d_call: NA; cdr3_length: 14; clone_size: few; v_call: TRBV19; j_call: TRBJ2-5; cdr3_nt: TGTGCCAGTAGTACTCGGACCTCATCCGGGACCCAGTACTTC; cdr3_aa: CASSTRTSSGTQYF
d_call: NA; cdr3_length: 13; clone_size: NA; v_call: TRBV7-6; j_call: TRBJ2-5; cdr3_nt: TGTGCCAGCAGCTTAAATACATTGGAGACCCAGTACTTC; cdr3_aa: CASSLNTLETQYF
d_call: TRBD1; cdr3_length: 16; clone_size: NA; v_call: TRBV5-4; j_call: TRBJ2-3; cdr3_nt: TGTGCCAGCAGCTTAGGCAGGGGGATGATCACAGATACGCAGTATTTT; cdr3_aa: CASSLGRGMITDTQYF
d_call: NA; cdr3_length: 15; clone_size: NA; v_call: TRBV4-2; j_call: TRBJ2-3; cdr3_nt: TGTGCCAGCAGCCCCCGGGACTCGGGTCGGAATACGCAGTATTTT; cdr3_aa: CASSPRDSGRNTQYF
d_call: NA; cdr3_length: 13; clone_size: NA; v_call: TRBV2; j_call: TRBJ1-6; cdr3_nt: TGTGCCAGCACGGGGGTTAAAGATTCACCCCTCCACTTT; cdr3_aa: CASTGVKDSPLHF
d_call: NA; cdr3_length: 18; clone_size: NA; v_call: TRBV28; j_call: TRBJ2-5; cdr3_nt: TGTGCCAGCAGTTTCGGAATTAGACAGGGCGGGGATCAAGAGACCCAGTACTTC; cdr3_aa: CASSFGIRQGGDQETQYF
d_call: NA; cdr3_length: 11; clone_size: NA; v_call: TRBV4-3; j_call: TRBJ2-1; cdr3_nt: TGCGCCAGCAGCCGAGGCGGTGAGCAGTTCTTC; cdr3_aa: CASSRGGEQFF
d_call: NA; cdr3_length: 15; clone_size: few; v_call: TRBV7-3; j_call: TRBJ1-2; cdr3_nt: TGTGCCAGCAGCTCCCTCGGCGGACAGAGCTATGGCTACACCTTC; cdr3_aa: CASSSLGGQSYGYTF
d_call: NA; cdr3_length: 15; clone_size: NA; v_call: TRBV7-6; j_call: TRBJ2-2; cdr3_nt: TGTGCCAGCAGATTCGATGGGGGTGGTACCGGGGAGCTGTTTTTT; cdr3_aa: CASRFDGGGTGELFF
d_call: NA; cdr3_length: 12; clone_size: few; v_call: TRBV2; j_call: TRBJ1-1; cdr3_nt: TGTGCCAGCGGTCCCGAAAGAACTGAAGCTTTCTTT; cdr3_aa: CASGPERTEAFF
d_call: TRBD2; cdr3_length: 21; clone_size: few; v_call: TRBV27; j_call: TRBJ2-7; cdr3_nt: TGTGCCAGCAAACCCTGGGGCGGCCGGACTAGCGGGAGTACTGTTGGATACGAGCAGTACTTC; cdr3_aa: CASKPWGGRTSGSTVGYEQYF
d_call: NA; cdr3_length: 13; clone_size: few; v_call: TRBV25-1; j_call: TRBJ1-2; cdr3_nt: TGTGCCAGCAGTGAATCAGGGGTCTATGGCTACACCTTC; cdr3_aa: CASSESGVYGYTF